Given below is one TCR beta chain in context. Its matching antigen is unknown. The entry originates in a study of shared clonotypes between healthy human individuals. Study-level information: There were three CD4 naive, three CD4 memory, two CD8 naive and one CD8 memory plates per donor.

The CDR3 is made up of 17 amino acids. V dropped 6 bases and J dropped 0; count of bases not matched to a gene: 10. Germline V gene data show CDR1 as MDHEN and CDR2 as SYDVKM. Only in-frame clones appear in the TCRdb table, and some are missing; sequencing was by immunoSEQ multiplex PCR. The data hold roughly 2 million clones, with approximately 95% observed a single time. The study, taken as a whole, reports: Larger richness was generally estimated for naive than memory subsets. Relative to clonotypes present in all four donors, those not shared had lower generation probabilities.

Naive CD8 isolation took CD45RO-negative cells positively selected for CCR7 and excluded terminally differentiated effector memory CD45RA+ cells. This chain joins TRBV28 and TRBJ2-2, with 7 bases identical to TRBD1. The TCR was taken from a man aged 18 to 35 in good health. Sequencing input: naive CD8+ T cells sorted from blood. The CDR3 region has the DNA TGTGCCAGCAGCTTGTACAGGGGCGAGTCGAACACCGGGGAGCTGTTTTTT. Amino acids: CASSLYRGESNTGELFF.